This entry describes one T cell receptor (beta chain). This clone showed up just once. Its antigen remains unidentified. Per-nucleotide qualities are absent, and no much larger clonotype sits a single base away. This sample is drawn from a study of PD-1 blockade in classical Hodgkin lymphoma (dated by TCRdb to the early 2020s). Broadly, across the study: Nivolumab dosing was 3 mg/kg intravenously every 2 weeks, continuing until either disease progression or unacceptable toxicity. A peripheral blood immune signature of response to PD-1 blockade in classical Hodgkin lymphoma was defined using TCR beta sequencing and CyTOF.

Broad study findings and their caveats: Trial patients with a complete response had baseline diversity similar to that of newly diagnosed patients, while partial responders and progressors had significantly lower diversity. Baseline TCR diversity was reported to be lower in newly diagnosed patients than in healthy donors and to be lower still in relapsed/refractory patients. By C4D1, a significant rise was seen in CD4+ TCR diversity but not in CD8+ TCR diversity (p=0.0027 vs p=0.16), and the rise was most apparent among complete responders (p=0.02). The study was restricted to a single clinical trial cohort, and the causes of repertoire differences, possibly disease activity or prior therapy, were left undefined. Lower diversity was observed in patients in whom nivolumab was started less than 1 year after ASCT, and these patients were excluded from later analyses so that confounding by immune reconstitution would be avoided.

Genomic DNA was extracted with the Qiagen DNeasy kit from unsorted PBMCs and from negatively selected CD4+ and CD8+ fractions. Amplification of TCR beta CDR3 regions was done by immunoSEQ multiplex PCR with primers that anneal to V and J segments. A synthetic immune receptor repertoire was used to minimize amplification bias, and remaining bias was computationally removed after sequencing. The original methods were these. Custom Python scripts were used to quantify repertoire diversity as the Shannon entropy index. The unsorted, CD4+ and CD8+ repertoires were each analyzed separately, with the exception of combined analyses, where CD4+ and CD8+ sequences were merged in silico. Clonal expansion was defined as at least a 2-fold frequency increase after treatment relative to C1D1, with a pseudocount of 0.5 for undetected baseline clones. Singleton clones were defined as clones with 0 or 1 copy at C1D1, and non-singleton clones were defined as clones with 2 or more copies. Clones expanded in unsorted samples were assigned a CD4+, CD8+ or unknown annotation through matching of protein sequences in sorted samples from the same patient. Diversity changes from C1D1 to C4D1 were tested in paired samples using Wilcoxon tests. The source is immuneACCESS, and TCRdb retained only in-frame sequences with V and J called. Part of the clones is not carried over; for the studies checked, unresolved V genes explain less than half of this, and the remainder is unexplained. The V and J calls and clone size are taken from that table; D and trimming were inferred from the DNA. This sample lists 20,000 to 25,000 clones; roughly two thirds were detected once. The ten largest clones take up about a sixth of the sample.

This specimen's time point label, interpreted: cycle 1 day 1 (C1D1), immediately before nivolumab initiation. Every trial patient had relapsed following autologous stem cell transplantation, and prior brentuximab vedotin exposure was what differed among cohorts A, B and C. A total of under 70 patients with relapsed/refractory classical Hodgkin lymphoma made up the trial cohort, and each patient's best overall response was complete response, partial response or progressive disease. Trial patients were treated with single-agent nivolumab in the multi-cohort phase II CheckMate 205 trial. An independent review committee assessed best overall response by applying the 2007 International Working Group response criteria. Trial PBMCs were obtained immediately prior to nivolumab initiation (C1D1) and on therapy at cycle 2 day 1 and cycle 4 day 1. Peripheral blood was collected in 8 mL Vacutainer Cell Preparation Tubes, from which PBMCs were isolated by centrifugation and then cryopreserved.

The CDR1 and CDR2 encoded by the germline V gene (reference sequence) are SEHNR and FQNEAQ. V lost 1 base and J lost 0 bases; the stretch between them is 10 bases long. Including the terminal cysteine and phenylalanine, the CDR3 comprises 16 residues. Left in the record is the CDR3 DNA by itself, 48 bases read in frame from the first base. This material consisted of peripheral blood mononuclear cells (PBMCs), taken at baseline. The V and J segments used are TRBV7-9 and TRBJ2-4, with no D gene named confidently. The clonotype comes from a human donor with classical Hodgkin lymphoma. DNA sequence: TGTGCCAGCAGCTTAGATTTAAAAGTAGCCAAAAACATTCAGTACTTC. This codes for CASSLDLKVAKNIQYF.